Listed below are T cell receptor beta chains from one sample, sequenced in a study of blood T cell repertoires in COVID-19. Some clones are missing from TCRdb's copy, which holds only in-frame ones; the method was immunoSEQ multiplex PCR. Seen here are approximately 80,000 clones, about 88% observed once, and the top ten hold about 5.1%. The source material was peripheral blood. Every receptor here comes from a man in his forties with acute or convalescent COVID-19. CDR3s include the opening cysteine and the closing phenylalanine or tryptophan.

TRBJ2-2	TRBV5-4	CASSELQGALGTGELFF
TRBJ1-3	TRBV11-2	CASSFVNTIYF
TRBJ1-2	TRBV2	CASSQGSGVNYGYTF
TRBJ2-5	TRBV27	CASSLSGRAGETQYF
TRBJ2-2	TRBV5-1	CASSVGLASGELFF
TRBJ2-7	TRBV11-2	CASSFDSSYEQYF
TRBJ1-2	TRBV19	CASSIVDGSLGGYTF
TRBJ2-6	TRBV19	CASSVTGLSSGANVLTF
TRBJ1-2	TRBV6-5	CASSLGQLLGYTF
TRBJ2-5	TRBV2	CASSPRKAGVRETQYF
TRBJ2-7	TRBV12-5	CASAATIDLGQTHEQYF
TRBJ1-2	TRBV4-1	CASSHGGLYGYTF
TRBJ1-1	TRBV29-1	CSGQGMNTEAFF
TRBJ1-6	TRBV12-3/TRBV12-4	CASTPGGTSPLHF
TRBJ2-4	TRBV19	CASSIGQGDIQYF
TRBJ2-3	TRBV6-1	CASSEGGQKLLRHTQYF
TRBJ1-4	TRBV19	CASSRGQLNEKLFF
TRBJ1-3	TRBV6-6	CASSYGQGGNTIYF
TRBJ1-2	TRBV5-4	CASSLQGGYGYTF
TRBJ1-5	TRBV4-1	CASSHSEGGDQPQHF
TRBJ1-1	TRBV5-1	CASSLGVRGNTEAFF
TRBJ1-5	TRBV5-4	CASSLGTGNQPQHF
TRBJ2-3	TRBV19	CASSIELAVRPGYTQYF
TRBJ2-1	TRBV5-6	CASSLGMTSGRFWNEQFF
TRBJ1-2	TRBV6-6	CASSRTGSGQGFDGYTF
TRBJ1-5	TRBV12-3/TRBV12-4	CASSFGFQPQHF
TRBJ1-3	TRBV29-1	CSVDGGVGNTIYF
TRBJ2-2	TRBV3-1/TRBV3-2	CASSQDLGTPANTGELFF
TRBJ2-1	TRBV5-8	CASSFDYPSSYNEQFF
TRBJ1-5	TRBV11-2	CASSLGDRGTGQPQHF
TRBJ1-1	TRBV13	CASSLVRAGAFF
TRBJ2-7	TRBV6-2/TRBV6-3	CASNPRAGGPSEQYF
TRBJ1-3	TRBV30	CAWSVLEAVSGNTIYF
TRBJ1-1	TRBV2	CASRELEAFF